The 32 T cell receptor beta chains in this list originate from one sample, sequenced in a study of T cells after somatic rescue of genetic block. Some clones are missing from TCRdb's copy, which holds only in-frame ones; the method was immunoSEQ multiplex PCR. The sample includes approximately 110,000 clones, 75% to 95% of them seen just once. The material sequenced was peripheral blood mononuclear cells (PBMCs). These receptors all come from a woman younger than 35.

The chain joins TRBV7-6 to TRBJ1-4; D is undetermined. The CDR3 has 15 residues. CDR1 is SGHVS and CDR2 is FNYEAQ in the germline V gene. V was clipped by 1 base and J by 0 bases, with 6 bases between them. Written as DNA, the CDR3 is TGTGCCAGCAGCTTAGAGGCGACAACTAATGAAAAACTGTTTTTT. Protein sequence: CASSLEATTNEKLFF.

The chain uses TRBV5-1 and TRBJ1-2; 7 nucleotides agree with TRBD1. The CDR3 extends over 16 amino acids. V was clipped by 1 base and J by 4 bases; unmatched bases: 10. Germline CDR1 is SGHRS and CDR2 is YFSETQ. The CDR3 here is CASSLLGGESGYGYTF. CDR3 DNA: TGCGCCAGCAGCTTGCTAGGGGGCGAGAGTGGCTATGGCTACACCTTC.

The chain couples TRBV18 to TRBJ2-3, with TRBD2 matching over 8 bases. Looked up from germline, CDR1 is KGHSH and CDR2 is LQKENI. This CDR3 spans 19 amino acids. Trimming removed 6 bases from V and 0 bases from J; junction bases left unmatched: 17. The CDR3 DNA follows: TGTGCCAGCTCGCCCCTGCCCCCGCGGGGGGCCTCTAGCACAGATACGCAGTATTTT. Amino acids: CASSPLPPRGASSTDTQYF.

The chain employs TRBV5-1 and TRBJ1-2; weak D call: TRBD1 (5 bases). The CDR3 is 13 amino acids. V was cut by 0 bases and J by 8 bases, with 11 bases left in between. The germline V gene has CDR1 SGHRS and CDR2 YFSETQ. The CDR3 DNA is TGCGCCAGCAGCTTGGGCAGGGAGTACGGCTACACCTTC. Translating gives CASSLGREYGYTF.

J is TRBJ1-6 and V is TRBV18; tentative D call: TRBD1 (6 bases). The CDR3 spans 16 residues. Per germline, CDR1 KGHSH and CDR2 LQKENI. Trimming left V 6 bases short and J 3 bases short, with 15 bases between. The CDR3 nucleotides read TGTGCCAGCTCGCCCCCGGGACAAGGCTATAATTCACCCCTCCACTTT. It is translated as CASSPPGQGYNSPLHF.

V is TRBV6-5 and J is TRBJ1-2; 9 nucleotides agree with TRBD1. Germline V CDR1 and CDR2: MNHEY, SVGAGI. CDR3 size: 12 residues. The CDR3 loop reads CATGTGSYGYTF. CDR3 sequence (DNA): TGTGCAACCGGGACAGGGTCCTATGGCTACACCTTC.

J is TRBJ1-1 and V is TRBV18; D is possibly TRBD1 (6 bases). V was cut by 3 bases and J by 8 bases, with 13 bases left in between. The CDR3 extends over 13 amino acids. The germline CDR1 and CDR2 sequences are KGHSH and LQKENI. The CDR3 here is CASSPLVGTEAFF. CDR3 nucleotides: TGTGCCAGCTCACCTCTCGTAGGGACAGAAGCTTTCTTT. Combining the CDR3 with reference TRBV18 and TRBJ1-1 gives the whole variable domain NAGVMQNPRHLVRRRGQEARLRCSPMKGHSHVYWYRQLPEEGLKFMVYLQKENIIDESGMPKERFSAEFPKEGPSILRIQQVVRGDSAAYFCASSPLVGTEAFFGQGTRLTVV.

Here the CDR3 DNA reads TGTGCCAGTAGTATAGGTACAGGGGTGTCACCCCTCCACTTT. Translated, it gives CASSIGTGVSPLHF. The rearrangement uses TRBV19 and TRBJ1-6; 7 bases line up with TRBD1. This CDR3 is built from 14 residues. V shed 1 base, J shed 10 bases, and the junction held 4 bases outside the gene matches. Per the germline V gene, CDR1 is LNHDA and CDR2 is SQIVND (reference sequence).

V is TRBV12-5 and J is TRBJ1-5, with D maybe TRBD1 (6 bases). CDR3 length equals 17 residues. CDR1 is LGHNT, CDR2 FRNRAP, per germline. V was shortened by 3 bases and J by 1 base, with 16 bases between the two germline ends. CDR3 nucleotides: TGTGCTAGTGGTTTCTCCGGGGGGGCCGGGAGCAATCAGCCCCAGCATTTT. Its protein product is CASGFSGGAGSNQPQHF.

The chain recombines TRBV30 with TRBJ1-5; possible D gene TRBD1, 5 bases. The CDR3 length is 13 residues. CDR1 is GTSNPN and CDR2 is SVGIG in the germline V gene (reference sequence). V was trimmed by 4 bases and J by 7 bases, leaving 14 bases between them. CDR3 region: CAWNRGEGQPQHF. CDR3 DNA sequence: TGTGCCTGGAATAGAGGGGAGGGACAGCCCCAGCATTTT.

J is TRBJ2-3 and V is TRBV11-2, with D hard to call. The CDR3 extends over 13 amino acids. Germline-derived CDR1 and CDR2 are SGHAT and FQNNGV. V lost 5 bases and J 4 bases, leaving 10 bases between the germline ends. CDR3 loop: CASSPSRADTQYF. CDR3 in DNA: TGTGCCAGCAGCCCCTCTAGAGCAGATACGCAGTATTTT.

This clone was observed once. The rearrangement links TRBV7-9 to TRBJ2-7, with unresolved D. V was pared by 1 base and J by 6 bases, with 4 bases between. The CDR3 has 11 amino acids. Germline CDR1 is SEHNR and CDR2 is FQNEAQ (reference sequence). The CDR3 DNA follows: TGTGCCAGCAGCTTAGTCGGCGAGCAGTACTTC. Protein product: CASSLVGEQYF.

The chain is built from TRBV25-1 and TRBJ2-4; maybe TRBD2 (7 bases). Trimming cost V 7 bases and J 7 bases, with 14 bases left between them. Per the germline V gene, CDR1 is MGHDK and CDR2 is SYGVNS. The CDR3 length is 13 residues. The CDR3 here is CASTRGGGNIQYF. For the CDR3, the DNA is TGTGCCAGCACGAGGGGGGGAGGGAACATTCAGTACTTC.

This clone was counted once. V gene TRBV18 combines with J gene TRBJ2-2; possible D gene TRBD1, 5 bases. Trimming stripped 2 bases from V and 0 bases from J, with 10 bases between. This CDR3 has 16 residues. Germline loops: CDR1 KGHSH, CDR2 LQKENI. The CDR3 bases are TGTGCCAGCTCACCAGTGGGGCAGCCGAACACCGGGGAGCTGTTTTTT. It specifies CASSPVGQPNTGELFF.

The chain recombines TRBV7-2 with TRBJ1-3, with TRBD1 matching over 9 bases. Per the germline V gene, CDR1 is SGHTA and CDR2 is FQGNSA. V shed 5 bases, J shed 2 bases, and the junction held 4 bases outside the gene matches. The CDR3 runs to 15 residues. CDR3 sequence reads: CASSPRQGAGNTIYF. For the CDR3, the DNA is TGTGCCAGCAGCCCCCGACAGGGGGCTGGAAACACCATATATTTT.

In the case of this clone: At one of its ends the junction is not consistent with the germline gene, which may arise from a read error. The V and J genes are TRBV6-6 and TRBJ2-3; D unresolved. This CDR3 spans 11 amino acids. In germline, CDR1 is MNHNY, CDR2 SVGAGI (reference sequence). The CDR3 region is CASSSTDTQCF. For the CDR3, the DNA is TGTGCCAGCAGCTCCACAGATACGCAGTGTTTT.

This chain's CDR3 is CSVLTGPREHGGYTF. CDR3 bases: TGCAGCGTTCTAACAGGGCCGAGGGAACATGGTGGCTACACCTTC. The chain links TRBV29-1 to TRBJ1-2, with a weak D call TRBD1 (6 bases). This CDR3 spans 15 amino acids. Trimming stripped 5 bases from V and 7 bases from J, with 23 bases between. CDR1 is SQVTM and CDR2 is ANQGSEA in the germline V gene.

The chain joins TRBV19 to TRBJ1-1; 9 bases match TRBD1. V lost 2 bases to trimming and J lost 2 bases; unmatched junction nucleotides: 6. The germline CDR1 and CDR2 sequences are LNHDA and SQIVND (reference sequence). This CDR3 spans 16 amino acids. Here the CDR3 DNA reads TGTGCCAGTAGTATATCCGTGGGACAGGGAAACACTGAAGCTTTCTTT. It specifies CASSISVGQGNTEAFF.

This rearrangement joins TRBV7-2 to TRBJ1-6; D is unresolved. There are 16 residues in the CDR3. Trimming took 3 bases from V and 6 from J, leaving 15 bases between them. Germline lookup yields CDR1 SGHTA and CDR2 FQGNSA. The CDR3 spells CASSFPGRAPNSPLHF. The CDR3 nucleotides read TGTGCCAGCAGCTTCCCGGGGAGGGCGCCTAATTCACCCCTCCACTTT. The full variable domain, completed using reference TRBV7-2 and TRBJ1-6, is GAGVSQSPSNKVTEKGKDVELRCDPISGHTALYWYRQSLGQGLEFLIYFQGNSAPDKSGLPSDRFSAERTGGSVSTLTIQRTQQEDSAVYLCASSFPGRAPNSPLHFGNGTRLTVT.

This clone appeared a single time. J is TRBJ1-2 and V is TRBV5-4, with D unresolved. V lost 4 bases and J lost 4, with 14 bases in between. The CDR3 runs 14 residues. Germline lookup yields CDR1 SGHNT and CDR2 YYREEE (reference sequence). The CDR3 coding sequence is TGTGCCAGCAGCAGACCACTGGAAGGCTATGGCTACACCTTC. Translation: CASSRPLEGYGYTF.

This rearrangement joins TRBV7-9 to TRBJ1-2, with D perhaps TRBD1 (5 bases). The CDR3 consists of 11 residues. In germline, CDR1 is SEHNR, CDR2 FQNEAQ (reference sequence). The V and J ends lost 8 bases and 7 bases respectively, with 11 bases between them. CDR3 sequence (DNA): TGTGCCAGCGGCGGGGGATTTGGCTACACCTTC. Protein: CASGGGFGYTF.

V gene TRBV7-7 combines with J gene TRBJ2-1, with a tentative D call TRBD2 (5 bases). From germline, CDR1 is SSHAT and CDR2 FNYEAQ (reference sequence). The CDR3 is made up of 15 amino acids. Trimming removed 3 bases from V and 5 bases from J, with 14 bases in between. The CDR3 loop reads CASSFTFGEHNEQFF. CDR3 nucleotide sequence: TGTGCCAGCAGCTTTACCTTCGGGGAGCACAATGAGCAGTTCTTC.

This chain links TRBV21-1 with TRBJ1-2; TRBD1 is the table's D call and was not checked against the DNA. TRBV21-1 is a documented pseudogene. The CDR3 length is 13 residues. CDR3 sequence: CARHWDSKYGYTF. The CDR3 DNA sequence: TGTGCCCGACATTGGGACAGCAAGTATGGCTACACCTTC.

The gene calls are TRBV10-2 and TRBJ1-6; D gene ambiguous. The ends were cut back, 2 bases at V and 10 bases at J, with 12 bases in the middle. There are 14 residues in the CDR3. Germline V gene sequence: CDR1 WSHSY, CDR2 SAAADI. The CDR3 coding sequence is TGCGCCAGCAGTGAGGCCAGTAAGGTGTCACCCCTCCACTTT. Translated: CASSEASKVSPLHF.

The V and J genes are TRBV4-3 and TRBJ2-7; no firm D call. The CDR3 is 13 residues long. The V end lost 3 bases, the J end lost 2 bases, and 8 bases lay between the germline ends. The germline V gene has CDR1 LGHNA and CDR2 YSLEER. This CDR3 is CASSQVITYEQYF. CDR3 DNA: TGCGCCAGCAGCCAGGTTATAACCTACGAGCAGTACTTC.

This rearrangement joins TRBV29-1 to TRBJ2-1; D tentatively fits TRBD1 or TRBD2 (5 bases each). Trimming cost V 4 bases and J 5 bases, with 18 bases left between them. Germline values: CDR1 SQVTM, CDR2 ANQGSEA. The CDR3 runs to 15 residues. Here the CDR3 reads CSVGGIRGLNNEQFF. Written as DNA, the CDR3 is TGCAGCGTTGGGGGGATCCGGGGCCTCAACAATGAGCAGTTCTTC.

The chain joins TRBV7-9 to TRBJ1-2; TRBD1 matches at 7 bases. Germline trimming cut 5 bases from V and 4 bases from J; bases unmatched to any gene: 7. This CDR3 has 14 residues. In germline, CDR1 is SEHNR, CDR2 FQNEAQ (reference sequence). CDR3 coding DNA: TGTGCCAGCAGCCGACAGGGCCGGTTCTATGGCTACACCTTC. It yields the protein CASSRQGRFYGYTF.

This chain connects TRBV4-3 to TRBJ1-1, with D hard to call. Trimming removed 3 bases from V and 3 bases from J, with 11 bases in between. The CDR3 length is 14 residues. The V gene's germline CDR1 is LGHNA and CDR2 YSLEER. The CDR3 protein is CASSHLNGYTEAFF. In DNA, the CDR3 is TGCGCCAGCAGCCATTTAAACGGGTACACTGAAGCTTTCTTT.

The V call is TRBV13, the J call TRBJ1-3, with D possibly matching TRBD1 (5 bases). Trimming pared 5 bases from V and 0 bases from J, leaving 23 bases between. This CDR3 has 19 residues. The germline V gene encodes CDR1 PRHDT and CDR2 FYEKMQ (reference sequence). In nucleotides, the CDR3 is TGTGCCAGCAGCGAACGGGGGACCTTCGAGGCGGGCTCTGGAAACACCATATATTTT. This translates into CASSERGTFEAGSGNTIYF.

The rearrangement joins TRBV21-1 to TRBJ2-5; TRBD2, the D gene given by the table, was not confirmed from the DNA. TRBV21-1 is given as a pseudogene. The CDR3 has 16 amino acids. The CDR3 DNA follows: TGTGCCAGCAGCAAAGTTGGAGGGAGGACGGAAGAGACCCAGTACTTC. It is translated as CASSKVGGRTEETQYF.

The V and J genes are TRBV25-1 and TRBJ1-6; D uncertain. V lost 5 bases to trimming and J lost 5 bases, with 13 bases between them. Germline CDR1 and CDR2: MGHDK and SYGVNS. The CDR3 has 15 amino acids. CDR3 region: CASSSTRVHNSPLHF. The CDR3 nucleotides read TGTGCCAGCAGTAGTACCCGGGTTCATAATTCACCCCTCCACTTT.

CDR3 amino acids: CASSPMGVGGEQYF. Written as DNA, the CDR3 is TGTGCCAGCAGCCCGATGGGGGTTGGGGGCGAGCAGTACTTC. This chain uses TRBV7-2 with TRBJ2-7, with D possibly called TRBD1 or TRBD2 (5 bases each). V gave up 5 bases and J gave up 6 bases, with 17 bases separating them. Germline CDR1 SGHTA, CDR2 FQGNSA. The CDR3 has 14 amino acids.